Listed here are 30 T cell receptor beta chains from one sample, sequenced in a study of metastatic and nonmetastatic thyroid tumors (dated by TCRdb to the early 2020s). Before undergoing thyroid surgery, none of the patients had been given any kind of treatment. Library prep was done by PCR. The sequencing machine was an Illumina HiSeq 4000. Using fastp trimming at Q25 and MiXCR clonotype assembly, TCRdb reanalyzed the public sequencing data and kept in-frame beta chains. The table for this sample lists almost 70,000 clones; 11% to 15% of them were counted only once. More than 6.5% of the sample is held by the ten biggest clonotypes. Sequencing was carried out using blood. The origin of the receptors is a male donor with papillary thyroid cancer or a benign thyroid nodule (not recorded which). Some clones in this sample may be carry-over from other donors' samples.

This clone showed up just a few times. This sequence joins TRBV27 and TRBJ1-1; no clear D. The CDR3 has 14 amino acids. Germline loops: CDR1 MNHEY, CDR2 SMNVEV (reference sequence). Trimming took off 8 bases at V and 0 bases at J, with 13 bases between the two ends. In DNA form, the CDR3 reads TGTGCCAGCTCTGGTCCGGAAATGAACACTGAAGCTTTCTTT. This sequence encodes CASSGPEMNTEAFF.

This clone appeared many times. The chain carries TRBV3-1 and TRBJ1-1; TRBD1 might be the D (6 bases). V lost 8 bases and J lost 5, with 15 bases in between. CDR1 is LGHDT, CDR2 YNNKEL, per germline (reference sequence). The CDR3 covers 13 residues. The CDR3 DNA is TGTGCCAGCTGCCCCCAGGGGAGAACTGAAGCTTTCTTT. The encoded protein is CASCPQGRTEAFF.

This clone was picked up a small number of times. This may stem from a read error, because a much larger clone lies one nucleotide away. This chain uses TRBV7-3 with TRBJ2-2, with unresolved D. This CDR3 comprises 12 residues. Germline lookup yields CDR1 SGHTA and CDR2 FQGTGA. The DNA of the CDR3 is TGTGCCAGCAGGGCGAACACCTGGGAGCTGTTTTTT. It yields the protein CASRANTWELFF.

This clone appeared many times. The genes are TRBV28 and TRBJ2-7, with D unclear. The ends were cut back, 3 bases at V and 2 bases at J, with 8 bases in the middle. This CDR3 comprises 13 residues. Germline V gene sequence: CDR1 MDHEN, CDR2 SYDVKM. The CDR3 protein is CASSLGNTYEQYF. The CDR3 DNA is TGTGCCAGCAGTTTGGGAAATACCTACGAGCAGTACTTC.

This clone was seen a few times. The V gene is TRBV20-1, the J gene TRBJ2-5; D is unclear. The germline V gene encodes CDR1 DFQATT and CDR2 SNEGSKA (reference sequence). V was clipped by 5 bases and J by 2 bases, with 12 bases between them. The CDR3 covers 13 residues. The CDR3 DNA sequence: TGCAGTGCTGTCCGGGCCCGTCAAGAGACCCAGTACTTC. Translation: CSAVRARQETQYF.

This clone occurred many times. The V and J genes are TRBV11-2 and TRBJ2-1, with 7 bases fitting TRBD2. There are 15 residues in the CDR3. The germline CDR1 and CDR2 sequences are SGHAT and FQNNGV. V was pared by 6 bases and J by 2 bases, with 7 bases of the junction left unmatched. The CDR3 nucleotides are TGTGCCAGCAGACCAGGGAGGGCGACCTACAATGAGCAGTTCTTC. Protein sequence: CASRPGRATYNEQFF.

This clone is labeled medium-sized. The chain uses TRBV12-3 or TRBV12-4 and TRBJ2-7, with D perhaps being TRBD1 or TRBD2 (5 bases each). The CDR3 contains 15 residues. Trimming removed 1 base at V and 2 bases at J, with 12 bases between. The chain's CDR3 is CASSLGGSSPYEQYF. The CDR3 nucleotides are TGTGCCAGCAGTTTAGGGGGGAGCTCACCCTACGAGCAGTACTTC.

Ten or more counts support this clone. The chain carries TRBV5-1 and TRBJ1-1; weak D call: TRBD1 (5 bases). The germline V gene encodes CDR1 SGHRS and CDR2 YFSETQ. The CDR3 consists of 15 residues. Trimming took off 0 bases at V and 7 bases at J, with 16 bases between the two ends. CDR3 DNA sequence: TGCGCCAGCAGCTTGGCCTTTTACCGGGACGGTGAAGCTTTCTTT. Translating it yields CASSLAFYRDGEAFF.

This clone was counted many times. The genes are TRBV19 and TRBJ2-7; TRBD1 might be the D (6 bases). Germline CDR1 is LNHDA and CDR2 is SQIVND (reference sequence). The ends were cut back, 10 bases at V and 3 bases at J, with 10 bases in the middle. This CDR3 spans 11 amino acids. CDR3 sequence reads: CATGQLYEQYF. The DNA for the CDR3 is TGTGCCACCGGACAGCTCTACGAGCAGTACTTC.

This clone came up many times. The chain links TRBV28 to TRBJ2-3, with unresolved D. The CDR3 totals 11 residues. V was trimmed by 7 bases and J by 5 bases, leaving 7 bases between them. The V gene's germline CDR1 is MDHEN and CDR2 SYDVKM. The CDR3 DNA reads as TGTGCCAGCACCGAAGAAGATACGCAGTATTTT. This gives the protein CASTEEDTQYF.

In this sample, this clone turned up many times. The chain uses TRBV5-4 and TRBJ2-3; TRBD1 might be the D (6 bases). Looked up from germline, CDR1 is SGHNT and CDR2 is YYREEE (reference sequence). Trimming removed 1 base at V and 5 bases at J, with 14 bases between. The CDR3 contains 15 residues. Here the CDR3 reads CASSLNLVQGDTQYF. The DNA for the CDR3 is TGTGCCAGCAGCTTGAATCTAGTACAGGGAGATACGCAGTATTTT.

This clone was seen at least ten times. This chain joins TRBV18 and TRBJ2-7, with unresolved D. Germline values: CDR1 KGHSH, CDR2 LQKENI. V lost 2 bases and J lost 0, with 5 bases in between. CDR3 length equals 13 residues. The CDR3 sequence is CASSPGSSYEQYV. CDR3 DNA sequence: TGTGCCAGCTCACCAGGATCCTCCTACGAGCAGTACGTC.

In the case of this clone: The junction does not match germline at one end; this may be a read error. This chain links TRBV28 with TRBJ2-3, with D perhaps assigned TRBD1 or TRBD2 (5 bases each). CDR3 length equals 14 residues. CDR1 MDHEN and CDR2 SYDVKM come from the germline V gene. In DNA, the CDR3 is TGTGCCAGCAGTCCACGGGGCGGCACAGATACGAAGTACTTT. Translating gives CASSPRGGTDTKYF.

CDR3 DNA sequence: TGTGCCAGCAGCTTAATACAGGGGGCAGGTTATGGCTACACCTTC. Encoded protein: CASSLIQGAGYGYTF. V is TRBV5-4 and J is TRBJ1-2, with TRBD1 matching 9 bases. The CDR3 has 15 residues. Germline V gene lookup returns CDR1 SGHNT and CDR2 YYREEE (reference sequence). After removal of 2 bases from V and 5 bases from J, the junction contained 7 bases not matched to a gene.

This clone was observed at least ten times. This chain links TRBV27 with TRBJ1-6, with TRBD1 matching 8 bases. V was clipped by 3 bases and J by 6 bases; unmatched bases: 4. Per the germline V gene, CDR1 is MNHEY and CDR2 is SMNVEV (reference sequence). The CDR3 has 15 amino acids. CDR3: CASSFLTGGNSPLHF. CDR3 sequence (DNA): TGTGCCAGCAGTTTCCTAACAGGGGGTAATTCACCCCTCCACTTT.

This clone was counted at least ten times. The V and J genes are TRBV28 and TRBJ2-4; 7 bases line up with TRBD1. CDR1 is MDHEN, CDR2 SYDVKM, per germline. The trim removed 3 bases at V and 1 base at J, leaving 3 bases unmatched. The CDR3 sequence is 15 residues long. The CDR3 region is CASSLQGVAKNIQYF. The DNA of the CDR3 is TGTGCCAGCAGTTTGCAGGGGGTGGCCAAAAACATTCAGTACTTC.

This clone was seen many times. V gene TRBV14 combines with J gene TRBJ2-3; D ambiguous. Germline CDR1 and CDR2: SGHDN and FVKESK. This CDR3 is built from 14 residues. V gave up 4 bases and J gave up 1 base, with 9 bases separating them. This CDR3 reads CASSPHSGTDTQYF. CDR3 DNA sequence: TGTGCCAGCAGCCCACATAGTGGCACAGATACGCAGTATTTT.

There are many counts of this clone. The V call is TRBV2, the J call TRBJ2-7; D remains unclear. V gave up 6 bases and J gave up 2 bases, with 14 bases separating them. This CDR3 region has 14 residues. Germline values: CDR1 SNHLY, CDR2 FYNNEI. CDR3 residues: CASRDGSIAYEQYF. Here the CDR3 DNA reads TGTGCCAGCAGAGACGGGTCCATCGCCTACGAGCAGTACTTC.

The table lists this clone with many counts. CDR3 nucleotide sequence: TGTGCCACCAGTGATTCAGCGGGCTCGGGTGCTGAGCAGTTCTTC. This encodes CATSDSAGSGAEQFF. The rearrangement joins TRBV24-1 to TRBJ2-1; D is possibly TRBD2 (6 bases). V was pared by 2 bases and J by 9 bases, with 16 bases between. Per the germline V gene, CDR1 is KGHDR and CDR2 is SFDVKD. The CDR3 loop spans 15 amino acids.

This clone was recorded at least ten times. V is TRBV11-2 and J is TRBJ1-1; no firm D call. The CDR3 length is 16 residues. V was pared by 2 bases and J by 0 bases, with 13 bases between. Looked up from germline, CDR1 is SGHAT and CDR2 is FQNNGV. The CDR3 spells CASSLSGIGMNTEAFF. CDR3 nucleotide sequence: TGTGCCAGCAGCTTAAGTGGTATAGGGATGAACACTGAAGCTTTCTTT.

The CDR3, as DNA: TGCAGCGTTCCTTCCGGGGGAGGTCAAACCGGGGAGCTGTTTTTT. It translates to CSVPSGGGQTGELFF. The genes are TRBV29-1 and TRBJ2-2; TRBD2 is a possible D gene (6 bases). The CDR3 contains 15 residues. Trimming removed 5 bases from V and 5 bases from J, with 18 bases in between. The germline V gene encodes CDR1 SQVTM and CDR2 ANQGSEA.

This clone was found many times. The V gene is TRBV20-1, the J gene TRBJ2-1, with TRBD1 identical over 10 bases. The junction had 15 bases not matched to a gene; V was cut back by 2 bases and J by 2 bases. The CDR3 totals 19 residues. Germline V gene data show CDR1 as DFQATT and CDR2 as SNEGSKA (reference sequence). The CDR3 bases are TGCAGTGCTAGACTAGAGGCCCTATCCGGGACAGGGGCCTACAATGAGCAGTTCTTC. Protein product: CSARLEALSGTGAYNEQFF.

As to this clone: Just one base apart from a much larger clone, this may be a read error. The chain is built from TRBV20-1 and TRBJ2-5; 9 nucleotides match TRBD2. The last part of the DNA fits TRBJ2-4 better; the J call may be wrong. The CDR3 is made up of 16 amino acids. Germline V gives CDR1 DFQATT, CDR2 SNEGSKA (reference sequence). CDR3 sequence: CSGGTGGRGTKNIQYF. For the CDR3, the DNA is TGCAGTGGAGGGACGGGCGGGAGGGGTACCAAAAACATTCAGTACTTC.

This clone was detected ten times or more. CDR3 in DNA: TGTGCCAGCAGTTTGATGGGACAAATGAGGAGGAACACTGAAGCTTTCTTT. Translating it yields CASSLMGQMRRNTEAFF. The chain uses TRBV28 and TRBJ1-1; maybe TRBD1 (6 bases). Germline loops: CDR1 MDHEN, CDR2 SYDVKM. Deletions cut 3 bases from V and 1 base from J, with 18 bases between. The CDR3 is 17 amino acids. Full variable domain (rest looked up from reference TRBV28 and TRBJ1-1): DVKVTQSSRYLVKRTGEKVFLECVQDMDHENMFWYRQDPGLGLRLIYFSYDVKMKEKGDIPEGYSVSREKKERFSLILESASTNQTSMYLCASSLMGQMRRNTEAFFGQGTRLTVV.

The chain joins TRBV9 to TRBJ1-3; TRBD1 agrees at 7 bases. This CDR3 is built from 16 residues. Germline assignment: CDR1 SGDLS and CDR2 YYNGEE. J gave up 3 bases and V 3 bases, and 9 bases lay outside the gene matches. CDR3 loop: CASSDELGGGGNTIYF. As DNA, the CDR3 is TGTGCCAGCAGCGACGAGCTAGGGGGCGGTGGAAACACCATATATTTT.

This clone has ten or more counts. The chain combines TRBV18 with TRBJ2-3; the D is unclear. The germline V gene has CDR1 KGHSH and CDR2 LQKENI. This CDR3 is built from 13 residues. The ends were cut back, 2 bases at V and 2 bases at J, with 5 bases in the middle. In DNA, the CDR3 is TGTGCCAGCTCACCAGGCCCCACAGATACGCAGTATTTT. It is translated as CASSPGPTDTQYF.

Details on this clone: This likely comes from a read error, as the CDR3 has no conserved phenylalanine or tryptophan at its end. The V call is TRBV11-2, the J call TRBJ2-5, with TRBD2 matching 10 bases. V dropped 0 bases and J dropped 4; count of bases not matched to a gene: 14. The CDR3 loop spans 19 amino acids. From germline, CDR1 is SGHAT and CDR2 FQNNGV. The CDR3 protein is CASSLETGKAGGPRETQYS. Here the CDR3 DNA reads TGTGCCAGCAGCTTAGAAACTGGGAAAGCGGGAGGGCCGAGAGAGACCCAGTACTCC.

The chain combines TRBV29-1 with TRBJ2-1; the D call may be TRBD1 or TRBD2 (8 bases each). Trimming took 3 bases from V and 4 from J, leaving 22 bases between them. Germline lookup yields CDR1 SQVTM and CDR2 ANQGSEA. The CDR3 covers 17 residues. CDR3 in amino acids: CSVDRARGREAYNEQFF. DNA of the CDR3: TGCAGCGTTGACCGCGCCAGGGGGCGGGAGGCTTACAATGAGCAGTTCTTC.

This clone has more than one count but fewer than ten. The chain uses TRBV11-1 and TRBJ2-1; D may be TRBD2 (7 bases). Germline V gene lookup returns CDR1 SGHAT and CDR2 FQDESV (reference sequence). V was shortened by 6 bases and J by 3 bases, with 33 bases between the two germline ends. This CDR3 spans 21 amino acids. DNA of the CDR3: TGTGCCAGCAGTACTCCGCCGGGACAAATTTTCGTAGGACTAGACTACAATGAGCAGTTCTTC. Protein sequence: CASSTPPGQIFVGLDYNEQFF.

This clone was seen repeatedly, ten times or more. The CDR3 DNA follows: TGTGCCTGGAGTGTAGTACTAGCGGGAGGGCCTGGCACCGGGGAGCTGTTTTTT. This codes for CAWSVVLAGGPGTGELFF. This chain uses TRBV30 with TRBJ2-2; 13 bases map to TRBD2. The CDR3 has 18 residues. Germline V gene sequence: CDR1 GTSNPN, CDR2 SVGIG (reference sequence). The junction had 8 bases not matched to a gene; V was cut back by 0 bases and J by 4 bases.